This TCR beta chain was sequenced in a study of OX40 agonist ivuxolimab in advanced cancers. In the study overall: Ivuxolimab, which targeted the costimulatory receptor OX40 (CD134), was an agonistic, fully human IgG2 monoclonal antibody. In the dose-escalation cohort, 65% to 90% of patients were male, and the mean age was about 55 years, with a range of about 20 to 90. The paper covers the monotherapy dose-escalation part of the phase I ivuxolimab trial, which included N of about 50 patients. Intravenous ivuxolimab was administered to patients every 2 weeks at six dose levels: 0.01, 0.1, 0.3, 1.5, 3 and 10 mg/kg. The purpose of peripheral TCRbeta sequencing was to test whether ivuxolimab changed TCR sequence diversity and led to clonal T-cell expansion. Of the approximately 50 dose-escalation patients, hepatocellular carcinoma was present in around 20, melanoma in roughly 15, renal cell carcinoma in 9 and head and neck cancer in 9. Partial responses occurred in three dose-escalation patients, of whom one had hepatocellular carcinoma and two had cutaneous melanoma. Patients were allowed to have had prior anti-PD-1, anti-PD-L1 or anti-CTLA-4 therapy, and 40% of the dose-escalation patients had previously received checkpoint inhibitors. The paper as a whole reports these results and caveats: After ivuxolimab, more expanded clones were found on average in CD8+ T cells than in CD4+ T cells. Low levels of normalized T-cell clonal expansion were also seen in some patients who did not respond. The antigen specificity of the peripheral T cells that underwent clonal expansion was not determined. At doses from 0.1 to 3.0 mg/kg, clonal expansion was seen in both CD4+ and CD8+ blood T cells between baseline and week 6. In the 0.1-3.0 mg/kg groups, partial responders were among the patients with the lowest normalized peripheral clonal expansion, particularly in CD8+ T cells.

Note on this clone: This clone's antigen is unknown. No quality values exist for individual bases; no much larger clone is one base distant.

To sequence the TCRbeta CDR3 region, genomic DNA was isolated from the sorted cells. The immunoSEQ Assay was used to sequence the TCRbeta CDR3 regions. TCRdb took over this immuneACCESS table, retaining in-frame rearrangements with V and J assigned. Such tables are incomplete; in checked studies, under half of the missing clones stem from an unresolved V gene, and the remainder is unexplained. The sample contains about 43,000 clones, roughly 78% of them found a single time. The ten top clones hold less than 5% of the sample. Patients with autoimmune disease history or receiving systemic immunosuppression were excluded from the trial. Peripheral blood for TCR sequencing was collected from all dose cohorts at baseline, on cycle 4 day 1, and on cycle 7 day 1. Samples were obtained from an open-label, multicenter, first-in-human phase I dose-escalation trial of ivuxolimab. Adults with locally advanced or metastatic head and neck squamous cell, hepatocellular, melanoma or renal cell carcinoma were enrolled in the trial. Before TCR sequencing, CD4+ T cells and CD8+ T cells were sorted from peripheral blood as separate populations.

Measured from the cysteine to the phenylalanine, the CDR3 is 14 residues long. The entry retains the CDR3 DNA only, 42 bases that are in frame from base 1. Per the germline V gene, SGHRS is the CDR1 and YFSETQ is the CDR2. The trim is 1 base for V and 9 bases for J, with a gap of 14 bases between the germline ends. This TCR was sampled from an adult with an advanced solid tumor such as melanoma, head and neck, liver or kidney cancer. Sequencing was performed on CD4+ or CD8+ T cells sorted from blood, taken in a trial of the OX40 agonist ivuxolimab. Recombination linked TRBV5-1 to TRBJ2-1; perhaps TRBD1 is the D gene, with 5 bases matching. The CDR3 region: CASSLSQGIGEQFF. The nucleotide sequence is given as TGCGCCAGCAGCTTGAGTCAGGGCATCGGTGAGCAGTTCTTC. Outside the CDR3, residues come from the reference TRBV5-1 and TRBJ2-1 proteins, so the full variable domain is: KAGVTQTPRYLIKTRGQQVTLSCSPISGHRSVSWYQQTPGQGLQFLFEYFSETQRNKGNFPGRFSGRQFSNSRSEMNVSTLELGDSALYLCASSLSQGIGEQFFGPGTRLTVL.